The present T cell receptor (beta chain) was sequenced within a study of blood T cell repertoires in COVID-19. At the level of the study: The United States, Italy and Spain were the sources of the acute and convalescent COVID-19 samples.

Living in 24 US areas, the participants were between 18 and 89 years of age. Two consecutive negative NP/OP PCR tests, clearance, or resolved symptoms defined Cohort 3 recovery. TCRdb's table, derived via immunoSEQ multiplex PCR, lists solely in-frame clones and lacks some. There are a few hundred thousand clones in the sample; 70% to 90% occur only once, and approximately 9.8% lies in the top ten. The sequencing sample was made of PBMCs or T cells enriched from blood (not recorded which). The sequence derives from a woman aged 40 to 50 who had recovered from COVID-19.

CDR3 coding DNA: TGTGCCAGCAGTTCTTACAGGGGAACTGAAGGCTACACCTTC. It specifies CASSSYRGTEGYTF. The chain couples TRBV27 to TRBJ1-2, with 7 bases identical to TRBD1. The V gene end was trimmed by 4 bases and the J gene end by 8 bases; junction bases not matched to a gene: 10. In germline, CDR1 is MNHEY, CDR2 SMNVEV (reference sequence). This CDR3 has 14 residues.